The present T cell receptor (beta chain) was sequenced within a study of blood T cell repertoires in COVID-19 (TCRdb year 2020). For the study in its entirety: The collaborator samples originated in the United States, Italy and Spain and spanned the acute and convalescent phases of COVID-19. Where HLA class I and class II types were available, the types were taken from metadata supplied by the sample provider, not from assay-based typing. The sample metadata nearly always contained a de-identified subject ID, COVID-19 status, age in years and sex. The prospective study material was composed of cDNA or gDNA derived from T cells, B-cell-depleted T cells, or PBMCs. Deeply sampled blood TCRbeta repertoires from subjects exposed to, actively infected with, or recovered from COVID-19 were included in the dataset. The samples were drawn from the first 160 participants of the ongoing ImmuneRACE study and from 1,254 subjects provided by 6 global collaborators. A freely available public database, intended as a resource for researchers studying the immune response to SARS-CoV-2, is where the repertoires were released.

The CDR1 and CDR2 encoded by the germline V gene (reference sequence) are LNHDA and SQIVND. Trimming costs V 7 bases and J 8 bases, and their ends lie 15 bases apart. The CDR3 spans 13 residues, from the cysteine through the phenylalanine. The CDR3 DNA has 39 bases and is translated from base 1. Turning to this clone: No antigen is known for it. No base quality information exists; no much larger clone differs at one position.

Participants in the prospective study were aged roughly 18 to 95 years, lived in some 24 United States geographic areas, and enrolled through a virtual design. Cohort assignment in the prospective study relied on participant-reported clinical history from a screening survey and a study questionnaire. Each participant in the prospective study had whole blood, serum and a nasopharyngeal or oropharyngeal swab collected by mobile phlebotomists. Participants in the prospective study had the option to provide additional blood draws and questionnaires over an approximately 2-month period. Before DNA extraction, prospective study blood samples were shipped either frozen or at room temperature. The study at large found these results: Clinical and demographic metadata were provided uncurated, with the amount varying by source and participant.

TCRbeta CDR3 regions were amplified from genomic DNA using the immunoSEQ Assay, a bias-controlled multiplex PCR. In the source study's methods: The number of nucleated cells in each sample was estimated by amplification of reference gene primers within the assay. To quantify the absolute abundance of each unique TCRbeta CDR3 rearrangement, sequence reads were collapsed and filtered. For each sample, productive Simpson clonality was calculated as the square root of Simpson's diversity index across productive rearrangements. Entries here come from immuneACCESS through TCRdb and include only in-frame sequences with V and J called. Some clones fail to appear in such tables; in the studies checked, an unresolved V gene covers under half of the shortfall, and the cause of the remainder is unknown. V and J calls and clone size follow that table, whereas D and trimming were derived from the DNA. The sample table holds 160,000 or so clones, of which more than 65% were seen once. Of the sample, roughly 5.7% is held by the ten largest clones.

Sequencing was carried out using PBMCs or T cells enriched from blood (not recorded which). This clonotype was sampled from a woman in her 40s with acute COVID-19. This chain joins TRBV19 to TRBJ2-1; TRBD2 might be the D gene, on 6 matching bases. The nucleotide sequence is TGTGCCAGTAACACGGGTAGGAGGGATGAGCAGTTCTTC. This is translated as CASNTGRRDEQFF.